One sample yielded the 12 T cell receptor beta chains listed below, sequenced in a study of blood T cell repertoires in COVID-19. Repertoires were generated with immunoSEQ multiplex PCR, while TCRdb's copy carries only in-frame clones and drops some. The sample lists 59,000 or so clones; around 78% were seen once. Sequenced material: peripheral blood. These receptors came from a human donor in a cohort sampled during active COVID-19.

V gene TRBV4-3 combines with J gene TRBJ1-5; D remains unclear. The germline CDR1 and CDR2 sequences are LGHNA and YSLEER. The CDR3 has 13 amino acids. V was trimmed by 0 bases and J by 7 bases, leaving 7 bases between them. In DNA, the CDR3 is TGCGCCAGCAGCCAAGAAGAGAACCAGCCCCAGCATTTT. Protein product: CASSQEENQPQHF.

A single count supports this clone. This chain links TRBV19 with TRBJ2-1, with D maybe TRBD1 (5 bases). Germline-derived CDR1 and CDR2 are LNHDA and SQIVND (reference sequence). Trimming removed 3 bases at V and 6 bases at J, with 9 bases between. The CDR3 length is 13 residues. CDR3 sequence (DNA): TGTGCCAGTAGTATGGATCAGGGCAATGAGCAGTTCTTC. It yields the protein CASSMDQGNEQFF.

The V gene is TRBV3-1 (or the pseudogene TRBV3-2), the J gene TRBJ1-3; D is perhaps TRBD1 (5 bases). Looked up from germline, CDR1 is LGHDT and CDR2 is YNNKEL (reference sequence). V dropped 4 bases and J dropped 11 bases, with 24 bases sitting between them. The CDR3 is 16 residues long. The CDR3 loop is CASSPHSQILTEAIYF. CDR3 nucleotide sequence: TGTGCCAGCAGCCCTCACAGCCAAATCTTGACAGAGGCCATATATTTT.

The chain is built from TRBV29-1 and TRBJ2-3, with TRBD2 matching over 14 bases. The CDR3 covers 16 residues. Per the germline V gene, CDR1 is SQVTM and CDR2 is ANQGSEA. Trimming at V came to 8 bases and at J to 2 bases, leaving 9 bases not matched to a gene. The CDR3 DNA reads TGCAGCTTTTTCGGGACTAGCGGGGGCCTCACAGATACGCAGTATTTT. This codes for CSFFGTSGGLTDTQYF.

The V call is TRBV30, the J call TRBJ2-5; 8 nucleotides line up with TRBD2. The CDR3 consists of 14 residues. V lost 3 bases and J lost 1; bases outside the gene matches: 4. Germline V gene sequence: CDR1 GTSNPN, CDR2 SVGIG (reference sequence). For the CDR3, the DNA is TGTGCCTGGAGCGGCGGGGGGACCCAAGAGACCCAGTACTTC. As protein: CAWSGGGTQETQYF.

The chain recombines TRBV2 with TRBJ2-5, with a possible D match to TRBD1 (5 bases). CDR1 and CDR2 from the germline V gene are SNHLY and FYNNEI. This CDR3 spans 17 amino acids. The V and J ends lost 4 bases and 5 bases respectively, with 23 bases between them. This CDR3 reads CASSVSVVGPRVETQYF. Written as DNA, the CDR3 is TGTGCCAGCAGTGTTAGTGTAGTGGGTCCCAGGGTGGAGACCCAGTACTTC. Complete variable domain (other parts from reference TRBV2 and TRBJ2-5): EPEVTQTPSHQVTQMGQEVILRCVPISNHLYFYWYRQILGQKVEFLVSFYNNEISEKSEIFDDQFSVERPDGSNFTLKIRSTKLEDSAMYFCASSVSVVGPRVETQYFGPGTRLLVL.

The CDR3 region has the DNA TGTGCCACCAGCAGAGATAGAGGGATACATACGCAGTATTTT. Its translation: CATSRDRGIHTQYF. The rearrangement uses TRBV15 and TRBJ2-3; perhaps TRBD2 as D (5 bases). V was trimmed by 0 bases and J by 7 bases, leaving 11 bases between them. CDR3 length equals 14 residues. CDR1 is LNHNV and CDR2 is YYDKDF in the germline V gene (reference sequence).

This rearrangement joins TRBV6-4 to TRBJ1-4; D gene unclear. The CDR3 totals 15 residues. Germline-derived CDR1 and CDR2 are MRHNA and SNTAGT. The V and J ends lost 2 bases and 3 bases respectively, with 10 bases between them. The CDR3 DNA reads TGTGCCAGCAGTGACCCCCCGGGATCTAATGAAAAACTGTTTTTT. As protein: CASSDPPGSNEKLFF.

This clone was picked up one time. This chain connects TRBV6-6 to TRBJ1-4, with TRBD1 matching over 10 bases. Germline CDR1 MNHNY, CDR2 SVGAGI (reference sequence). Germline trimming cut 4 bases from V and 8 bases from J; bases unmatched to any gene: 7. This CDR3 region has 15 residues. Here the CDR3 reads CASSFWTGGREKLFF. DNA of the CDR3: TGTGCCAGCAGTTTCTGGACAGGGGGACGAGAAAAACTGTTTTTT.

The rearrangement joins TRBV24-1 to TRBJ1-1, with D unresolved. This CDR3 region has 13 residues. The V end lost 2 bases, the J end lost 1 base, and 4 bases lay between the germline ends. Germline assignment: CDR1 KGHDR and CDR2 SFDVKD. The CDR3 loop is CATSDYRNTEAFF. The CDR3 nucleotides are TGTGCCACCAGTGATTACAGGAACACTGAAGCTTTCTTT.

This chain joins TRBV7-9 and TRBJ2-7; weak D call: TRBD2 (6 bases). The V gene lost 5 bases and the J gene lost 7 bases, with 18 bases spanning the gap. Germline CDR1 is SEHNR and CDR2 is FQNEAQ (reference sequence). CDR3 length equals 14 residues. The DNA for the CDR3 is TGTGCCAGCAGCGTGACGGGGGTCGGGGAAGAGCAGTACTTC. Amino acids: CASSVTGVGEEQYF.

The genes are TRBV3-1 (or the pseudogene TRBV3-2) and TRBJ2-1, with D uncertain. The CDR3 contains 14 residues. Germline V CDR1 and CDR2: LGHDT, YNNKEL (reference sequence). Trimming shortened V by 4 bases and J by 6 bases, and 13 bases separated the two germline ends. The CDR3 spells CASSRQANSNEQFF. CDR3 bases: TGTGCCAGCAGCCGTCAGGCTAACAGCAATGAGCAGTTCTTC.